The 3 T cell receptor beta chains below come from one sample, sequenced in a study of T cell responses to AZD1222 COVID-19 vaccine. TCRdb's copy holds only in-frame clones and misses some; the assay was immunoSEQ multiplex PCR. The sample includes more than 100,000 clones, around 84% of them seen just once. Material: peripheral blood, obtained on day 0 of AZD1222 vaccination. These receptor sequences come from an adult in good health.

The chain links TRBV5-5 to TRBJ2-7; D may be TRBD1 (5 bases). Trimming stripped 1 base from V and 3 bases from J, with 8 bases between. Germline lookup yields CDR1 SGHKS and CDR2 YYEKEE (reference sequence). This CDR3 comprises 13 residues. The CDR3 nucleotides read TGTGCCAGCAGCTTGCAGGGTTTCTACGAGCAGTACTTC. Translating gives CASSLQGFYEQYF. Using reference TRBV5-5 and TRBJ2-7 for the parts outside the CDR3, the full variable domain is DAGVTQSPTHLIKTRGQQVTLRCSPISGHKSVSWYQQVLGQGPQFIFQYYEKEERGRGNFPDRFSARQFPNYSSELNVNALLLGDSALYLCASSLQGFYEQYFGPGTRLTVT.

The chain has TRBV11-1 and TRBJ1-1; tentative D call: TRBD1 (5 bases). This CDR3 has 15 amino acids. Germline V gives CDR1 SGHAT, CDR2 FQDESV (reference sequence). V shed 3 bases and J shed 2 bases, with 13 bases lying between them. This CDR3 is CASSLGIGANTEAFF. The CDR3 DNA is TGTGCCAGCAGCTTGGGTATCGGGGCAAACACTGAAGCTTTCTTT.

CDR3 in amino acids: CASSSGGHNTEAFF. DNA of the CDR3: TGTGCCAGCAGTTCGGGGGGGCATAACACTGAAGCTTTCTTT. The chain carries TRBV28 and TRBJ1-1; weak D call: TRBD1 (6 bases). The length of the CDR3 is 14 residues. V was shortened by 4 bases and J by 2 bases, with 11 bases between the two germline ends. Germline lookup yields CDR1 MDHEN and CDR2 SYDVKM. Using reference TRBV28 and TRBJ1-1 for the parts outside the CDR3, the full variable domain is DVKVTQSSRYLVKRTGEKVFLECVQDMDHENMFWYRQDPGLGLRLIYFSYDVKMKEKGDIPEGYSVSREKKERFSLILESASTNQTSMYLCASSSGGHNTEAFFGQGTRLTVV.